This TCR beta chain is drawn from a study of blood T cell repertoires in COVID-19. On the study more broadly: Sites in the United States, Italy and Spain provided acute and convalescent COVID-19 samples.

In the original workflow: The assay estimated nucleated cells by amplifying reference gene primers. TCRdb's copy holds only in-frame clones and misses some; the assay was immunoSEQ multiplex PCR. V, J and clone size were drawn from that table, and D and trimming were deduced from the DNA. This table holds 65,000 to 90,000 clones, about 85% found once. Trimming pared 7 bases from V and 0 bases from J, leaving 12 bases between. The CDR3 is 14 residues long. The germline CDR1 and CDR2 sequences are SQVTM and ANQGSEA. The material sequenced was peripheral blood. The genes are TRBV29-1 and TRBJ1-4; no clear D gene. This clonotype originated in a woman between 50 and 59 years old with active or convalescent COVID-19. The CDR3 region is CSAIADATNEKLFF. CDR3 bases: TGCAGCGCTATAGCAGACGCAACTAATGAAAAACTGTTTTTT. The full variable domain, its missing parts supplied by reference TRBV29-1 and TRBJ1-4, is SAVISQKPSRDICQRGTSLTIQCQVDSQVTMMFWYRQQPGQSLTLIATANQGSEATYESGFVIDKFPISRPNLTFSTLTVSNMSPEDSSIYLCSAIADATNEKLFFGSGTQLSVL.